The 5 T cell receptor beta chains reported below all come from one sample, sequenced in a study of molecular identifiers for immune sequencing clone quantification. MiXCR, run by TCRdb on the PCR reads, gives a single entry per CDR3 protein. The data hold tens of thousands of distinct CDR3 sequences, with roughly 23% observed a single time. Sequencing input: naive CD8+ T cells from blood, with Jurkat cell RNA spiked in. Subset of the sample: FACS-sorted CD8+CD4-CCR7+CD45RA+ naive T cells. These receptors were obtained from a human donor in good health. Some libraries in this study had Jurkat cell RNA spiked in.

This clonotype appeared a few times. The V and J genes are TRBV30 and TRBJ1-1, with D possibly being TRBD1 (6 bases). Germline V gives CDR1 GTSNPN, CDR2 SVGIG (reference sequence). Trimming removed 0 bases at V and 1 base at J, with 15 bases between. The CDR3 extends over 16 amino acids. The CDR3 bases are TGTGCCTGGAGTGTAGGGTTGGGGGGCTGGAACACTGAAGCTTTCTTT. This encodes CAWSVGLGGWNTEAFF.

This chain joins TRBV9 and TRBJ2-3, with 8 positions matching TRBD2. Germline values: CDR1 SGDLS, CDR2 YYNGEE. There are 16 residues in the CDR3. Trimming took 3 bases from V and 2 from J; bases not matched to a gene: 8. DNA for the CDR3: TGTGCCAGCAGCGCAAGAGCGGGGGAAAACACAGATACGCAGTATTTT. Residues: CASSARAGENTDTQYF. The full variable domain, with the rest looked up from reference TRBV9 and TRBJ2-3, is DSGVTQTPKHLITATGQRVTLRCSPRSGDLSVYWYQQSLDQGLQFLIQYYNGEERAKGNILERFSAQQFPDLHSELNLSSLELGDSALYFCASSARAGENTDTQYFGPGTRLTVL.

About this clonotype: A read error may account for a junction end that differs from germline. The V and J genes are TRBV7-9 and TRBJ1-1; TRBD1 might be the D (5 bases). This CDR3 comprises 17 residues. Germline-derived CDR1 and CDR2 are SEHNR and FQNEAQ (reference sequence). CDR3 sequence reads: CASSLGGGGFLGTEALF. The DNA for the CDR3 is TGTGCCAGCAGCTTGGGGGGAGGAGGTTTTCTTGGCACTGAAGCTCTCTTT.

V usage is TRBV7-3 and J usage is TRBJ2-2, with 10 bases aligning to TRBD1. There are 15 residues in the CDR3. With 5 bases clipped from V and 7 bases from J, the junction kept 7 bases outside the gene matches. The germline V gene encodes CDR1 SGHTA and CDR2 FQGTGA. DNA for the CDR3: TGTGCCAGCAGCCTCGGACAGGGGGTCGTCGGGGAGCTGTTTTTT. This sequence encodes CASSLGQGVVGELFF.

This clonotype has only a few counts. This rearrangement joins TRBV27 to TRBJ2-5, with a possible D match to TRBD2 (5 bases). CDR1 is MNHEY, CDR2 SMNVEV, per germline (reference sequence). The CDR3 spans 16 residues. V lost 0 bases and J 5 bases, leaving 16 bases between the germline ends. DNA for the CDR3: TGTGCCAGCAGTTTATCGGCCCGGGGATTTGGGGAGACCCAGTACTTC. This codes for CASSLSARGFGETQYF.